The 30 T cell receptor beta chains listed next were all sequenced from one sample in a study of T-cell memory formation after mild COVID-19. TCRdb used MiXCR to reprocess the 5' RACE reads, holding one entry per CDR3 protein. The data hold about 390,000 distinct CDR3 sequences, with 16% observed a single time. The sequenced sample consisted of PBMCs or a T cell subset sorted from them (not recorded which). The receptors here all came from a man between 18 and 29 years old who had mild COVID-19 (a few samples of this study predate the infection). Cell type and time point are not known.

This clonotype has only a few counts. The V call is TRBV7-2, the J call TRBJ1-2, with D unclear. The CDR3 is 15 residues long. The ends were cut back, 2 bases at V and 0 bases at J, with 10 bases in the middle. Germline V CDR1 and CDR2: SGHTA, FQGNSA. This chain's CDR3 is CASSLTAGANYGYTF. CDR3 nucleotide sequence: TGTGCCAGCAGCTTAACGGCGGGAGCTAACTATGGCTACACCTTC.

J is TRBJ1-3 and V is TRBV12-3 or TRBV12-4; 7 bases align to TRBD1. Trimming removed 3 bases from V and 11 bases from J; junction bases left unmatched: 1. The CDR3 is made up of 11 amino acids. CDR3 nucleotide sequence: TGTGCCAGCAGTTTGCAGGGGGCCATATATTTT. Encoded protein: CASSLQGAIYF.

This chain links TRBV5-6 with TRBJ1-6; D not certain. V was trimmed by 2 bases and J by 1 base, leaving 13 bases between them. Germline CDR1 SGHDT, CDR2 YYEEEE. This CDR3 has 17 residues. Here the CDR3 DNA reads TGTGCCAGCAGCTTCCGTGCTCCGATATCCTATAATTCACCCCTCCACTTT. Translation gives CASSFRAPISYNSPLHF.

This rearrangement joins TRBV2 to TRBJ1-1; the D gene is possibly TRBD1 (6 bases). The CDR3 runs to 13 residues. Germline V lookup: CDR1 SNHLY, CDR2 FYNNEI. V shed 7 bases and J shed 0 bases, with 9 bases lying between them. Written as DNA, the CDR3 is TGTGCCAGCAAGAGGGGGGTGAACACTGAAGCTTTCTTT. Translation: CASKRGVNTEAFF.

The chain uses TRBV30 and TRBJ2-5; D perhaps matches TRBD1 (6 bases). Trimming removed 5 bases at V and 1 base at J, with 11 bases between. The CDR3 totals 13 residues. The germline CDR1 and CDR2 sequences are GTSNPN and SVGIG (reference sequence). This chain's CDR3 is CAWSYRAQETQYF. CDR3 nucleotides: TGTGCCTGGTCCTACAGGGCCCAAGAGACCCAGTACTTC.

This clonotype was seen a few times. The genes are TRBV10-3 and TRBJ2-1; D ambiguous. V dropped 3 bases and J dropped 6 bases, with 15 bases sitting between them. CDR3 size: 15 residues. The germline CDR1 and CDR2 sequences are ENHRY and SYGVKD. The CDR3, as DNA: TGTGCCATCAGTGAAGTTACTATGGTATCCAATGAGCAGTTCTTC. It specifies CAISEVTMVSNEQFF.

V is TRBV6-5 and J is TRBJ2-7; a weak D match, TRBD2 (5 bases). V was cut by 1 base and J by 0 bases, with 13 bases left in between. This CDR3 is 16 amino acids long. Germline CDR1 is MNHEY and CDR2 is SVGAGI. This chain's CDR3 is CASSYFPRRSSYEQYF. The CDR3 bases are TGTGCCAGCAGTTACTTCCCGCGGAGGAGCTCCTACGAGCAGTACTTC.

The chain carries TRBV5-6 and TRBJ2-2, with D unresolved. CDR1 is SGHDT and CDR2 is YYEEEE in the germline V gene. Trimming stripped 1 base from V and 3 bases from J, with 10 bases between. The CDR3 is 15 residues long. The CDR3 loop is CASSLLGPDTGELFF. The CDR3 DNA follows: TGTGCCAGCAGCTTGCTTGGGCCTGACACCGGGGAGCTGTTTTTT.

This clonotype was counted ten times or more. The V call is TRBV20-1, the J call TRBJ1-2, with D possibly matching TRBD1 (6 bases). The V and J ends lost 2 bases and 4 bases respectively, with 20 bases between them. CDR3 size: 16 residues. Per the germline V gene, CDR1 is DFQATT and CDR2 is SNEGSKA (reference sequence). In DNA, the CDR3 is TGCAGTGCTAGAAGTTTCTCGGACAGTGGGATCTATGGCTACACCTTC. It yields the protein CSARSFSDSGIYGYTF.

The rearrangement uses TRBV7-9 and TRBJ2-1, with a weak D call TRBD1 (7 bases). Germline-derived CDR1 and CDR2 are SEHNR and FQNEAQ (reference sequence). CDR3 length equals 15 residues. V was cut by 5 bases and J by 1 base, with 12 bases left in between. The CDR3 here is CASSGGTESYNEQFF. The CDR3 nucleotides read TGTGCCAGCAGCGGGGGGACAGAGTCCTACAATGAGCAGTTCTTC.

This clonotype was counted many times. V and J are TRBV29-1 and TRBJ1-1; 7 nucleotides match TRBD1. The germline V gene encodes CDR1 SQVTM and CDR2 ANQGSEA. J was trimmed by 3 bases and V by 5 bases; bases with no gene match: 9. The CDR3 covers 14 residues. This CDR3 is CSVLLRGLDTEAFF. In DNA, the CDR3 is TGCAGCGTTTTGTTAAGGGGGCTTGACACTGAAGCTTTCTTT.

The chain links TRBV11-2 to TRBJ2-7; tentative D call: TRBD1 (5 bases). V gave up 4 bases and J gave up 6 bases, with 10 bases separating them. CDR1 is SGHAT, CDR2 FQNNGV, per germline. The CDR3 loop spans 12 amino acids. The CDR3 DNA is TGTGCCAGCAGCTCAGGGTTTGGCGAGCAGTACGTC. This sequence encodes CASSSGFGEQYV.

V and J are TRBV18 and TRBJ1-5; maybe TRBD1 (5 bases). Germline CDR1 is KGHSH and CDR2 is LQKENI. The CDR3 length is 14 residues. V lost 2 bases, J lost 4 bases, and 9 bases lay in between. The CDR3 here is CASSPVAGNQPQHF. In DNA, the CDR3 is TGTGCCAGCTCACCAGTGGCAGGGAATCAGCCCCAGCATTTT.

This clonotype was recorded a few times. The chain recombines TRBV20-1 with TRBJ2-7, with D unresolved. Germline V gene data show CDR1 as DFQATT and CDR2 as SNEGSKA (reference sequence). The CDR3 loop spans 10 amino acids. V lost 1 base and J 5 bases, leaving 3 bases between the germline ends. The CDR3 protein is CSARANEQYF. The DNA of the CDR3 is TGCAGTGCTAGAGCCAACGAGCAGTACTTC.

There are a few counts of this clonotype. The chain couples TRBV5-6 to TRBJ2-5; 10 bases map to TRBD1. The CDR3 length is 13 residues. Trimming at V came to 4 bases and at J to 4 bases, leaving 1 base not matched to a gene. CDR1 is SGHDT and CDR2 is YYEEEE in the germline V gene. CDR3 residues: CASSGTGAETQYF. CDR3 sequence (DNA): TGTGCCAGCAGCGGGACAGGGGCAGAGACCCAGTACTTC.

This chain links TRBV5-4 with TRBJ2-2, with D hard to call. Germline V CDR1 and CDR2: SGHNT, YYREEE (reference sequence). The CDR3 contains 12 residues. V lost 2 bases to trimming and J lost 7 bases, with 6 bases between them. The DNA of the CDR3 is TGTGCCAGCAGCTTCGAGGACGGGGAGCTGTTTTTT. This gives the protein CASSFEDGELFF.

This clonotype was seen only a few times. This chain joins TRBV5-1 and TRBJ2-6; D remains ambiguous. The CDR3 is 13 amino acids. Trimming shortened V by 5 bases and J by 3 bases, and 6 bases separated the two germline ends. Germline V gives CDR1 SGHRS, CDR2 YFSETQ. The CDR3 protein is CASRENGANVLTF. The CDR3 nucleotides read TGCGCCAGCAGAGAAAATGGGGCCAACGTCCTGACTTTC.

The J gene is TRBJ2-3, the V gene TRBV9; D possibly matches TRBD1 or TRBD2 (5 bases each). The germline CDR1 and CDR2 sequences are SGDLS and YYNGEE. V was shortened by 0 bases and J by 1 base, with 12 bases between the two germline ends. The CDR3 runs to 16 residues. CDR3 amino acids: CASSVVDGTGTDTQYF. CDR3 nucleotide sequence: TGTGCCAGCAGCGTAGTCGACGGGACCGGCACAGATACGCAGTATTTT.

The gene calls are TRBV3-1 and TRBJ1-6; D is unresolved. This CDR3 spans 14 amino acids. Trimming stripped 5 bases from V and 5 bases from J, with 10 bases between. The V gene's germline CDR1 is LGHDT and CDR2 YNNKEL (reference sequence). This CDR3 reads CASSFRRNNSPLHF. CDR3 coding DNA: TGTGCCAGCAGCTTCAGACGAAATAATTCACCCCTCCACTTT.

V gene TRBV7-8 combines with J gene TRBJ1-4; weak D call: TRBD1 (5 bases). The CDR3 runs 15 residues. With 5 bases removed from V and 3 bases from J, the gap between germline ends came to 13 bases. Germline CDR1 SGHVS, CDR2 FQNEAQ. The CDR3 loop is CASSPQGAPNEKLFF. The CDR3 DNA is TGTGCCAGCAGCCCCCAGGGTGCGCCTAATGAAAAACTGTTTTTT.

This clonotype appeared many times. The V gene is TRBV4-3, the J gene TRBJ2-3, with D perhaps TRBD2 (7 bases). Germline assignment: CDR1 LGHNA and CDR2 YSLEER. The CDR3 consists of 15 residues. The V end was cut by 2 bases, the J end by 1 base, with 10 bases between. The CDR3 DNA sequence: TGCGCCAGCAGCCAAAGGGGGGGGGGCACAGATACGCAGTATTTT. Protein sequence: CASSQRGGGTDTQYF.

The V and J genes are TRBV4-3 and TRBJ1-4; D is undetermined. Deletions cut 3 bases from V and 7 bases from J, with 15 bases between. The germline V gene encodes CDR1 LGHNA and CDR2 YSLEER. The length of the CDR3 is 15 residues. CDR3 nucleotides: TGCGCCAGCAGCCAGTTGCGATGGGGAGGTGAAAAACTGTTTTTT. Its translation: CASSQLRWGGEKLFF.

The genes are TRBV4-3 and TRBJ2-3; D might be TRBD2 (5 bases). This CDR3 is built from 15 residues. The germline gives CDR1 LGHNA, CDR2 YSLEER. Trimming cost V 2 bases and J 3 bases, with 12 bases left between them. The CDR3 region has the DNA TGCGCCAGCAGCCAAACTCGGGGAACAACAGATACGCAGTATTTT. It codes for CASSQTRGTTDTQYF.

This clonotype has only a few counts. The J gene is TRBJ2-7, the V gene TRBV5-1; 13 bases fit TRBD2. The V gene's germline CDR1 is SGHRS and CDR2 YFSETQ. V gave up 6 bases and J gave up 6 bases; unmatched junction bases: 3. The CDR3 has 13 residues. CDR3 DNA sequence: TGCGCCAGCACTACTAGCGGGGGGGTCGAGCAGTACTTC. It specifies CASTTSGGVEQYF.

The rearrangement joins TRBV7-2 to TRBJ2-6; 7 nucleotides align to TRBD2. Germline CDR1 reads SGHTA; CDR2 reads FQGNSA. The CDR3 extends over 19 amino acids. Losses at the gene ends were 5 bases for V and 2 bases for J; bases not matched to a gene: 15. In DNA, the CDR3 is TGTGCCAGCAGCCAATTGGCAGCGGGGCGATTGACTGGGGCCAACGTCCTGACTTTC. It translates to CASSQLAAGRLTGANVLTF.

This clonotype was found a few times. CDR3 DNA: TGCAGTGCTAGCGCAGGGAGTGCAAACTATGGCTACACCTTC. Translating it yields CSASAGSANYGYTF. The V and J genes are TRBV20-1 and TRBJ1-2, with a possible D match to TRBD1 (5 bases). The V end lost 3 bases, the J end lost 2 bases, and 13 bases lay between the germline ends. Germline V lookup: CDR1 DFQATT, CDR2 SNEGSKA (reference sequence). The CDR3 is made up of 14 amino acids.

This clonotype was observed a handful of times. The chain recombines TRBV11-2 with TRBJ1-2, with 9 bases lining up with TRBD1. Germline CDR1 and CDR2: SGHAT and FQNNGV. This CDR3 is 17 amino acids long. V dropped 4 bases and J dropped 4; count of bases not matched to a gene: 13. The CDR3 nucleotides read TGTGCCAGCAGCTCACTAAGGAGGGACAGGGTTCTCTATGGCTACACCTTC. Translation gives CASSSLRRDRVLYGYTF.

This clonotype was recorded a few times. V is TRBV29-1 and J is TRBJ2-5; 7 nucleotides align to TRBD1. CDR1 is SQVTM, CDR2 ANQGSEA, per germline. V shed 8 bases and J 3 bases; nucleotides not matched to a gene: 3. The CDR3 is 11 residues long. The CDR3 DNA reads TGCAGCCCAGGGACAGAAGAGACCCAGTACTTC. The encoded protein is CSPGTEETQYF.

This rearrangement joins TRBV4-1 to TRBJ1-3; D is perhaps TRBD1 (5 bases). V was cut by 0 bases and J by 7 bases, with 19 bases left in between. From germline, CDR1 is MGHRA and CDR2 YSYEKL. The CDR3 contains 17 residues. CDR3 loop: CASSQDRVAWSGNTIYF. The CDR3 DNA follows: TGCGCCAGCAGCCAAGATCGGGTAGCCTGGTCAGGGAACACCATATATTTT.

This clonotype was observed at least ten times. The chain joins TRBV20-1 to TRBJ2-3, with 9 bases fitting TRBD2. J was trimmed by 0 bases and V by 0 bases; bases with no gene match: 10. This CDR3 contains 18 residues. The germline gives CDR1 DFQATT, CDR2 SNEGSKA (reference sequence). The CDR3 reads CSAREITSGGLSTDTQYF. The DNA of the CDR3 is TGCAGTGCTAGAGAAATTACCAGCGGGGGGCTGAGCACAGATACGCAGTATTTT.